This T cell receptor (beta chain) was retrieved from a study of T cell clonality in common variable immunodeficiency. Caucasian heritage predominated among both patients and controls. Deletions cut 4 bases from V and 3 bases from J, with 13 bases between. Germline V gene sequence: CDR1 PRHDT, CDR2 FYEKMQ (reference sequence). The CDR3 contains 15 residues. Broader study findings: Fewer deletions and N-nucleotide insertions were reportedly seen in common variable immunodeficiency TCR beta sequences. Patient heterogeneity in the CVID cohort limited correlations between repertoire features and clinical complications.

This clone appeared many times. The antigen is undetermined. The CDR3 extends 3 residues past the end of the read, so its final part is completed from the germline J gene. TCRdb's table, derived via immunoSEQ multiplex PCR, lists solely in-frame clones and lacks some. The table lists 20,000 or so clones, with no singletons. This sequence was found in a human donor with common variable immunodeficiency. The J gene is TRBJ2-1, the V gene TRBV13, with D perhaps matching TRBD2 (6 bases). Material: peripheral blood mononuclear cells. The CDR3 reads CASSCLGTRYNEQFF. The covered CDR3 bases are TGTGCCAGCAGCTGTCTCGGGACTCGCTACAATGAG.